This T cell receptor (beta chain) was captured by sequencing in a study of breast tumors, draining lymph nodes, adjacent tissues. There are many counts of this clonotype. Its antigen is unidentified. General study results and limits: Most tumor T cells seemingly derive from lymph node, then expand in tumor. Compared with basal-like, luminal-like tumors shared significantly more repertoire with nontumor tissue. Tumors had less TCR diversity than lymph nodes, more than nontumor tissue.

TCRdb fed the multiplex PCR reads into MiXCR, producing one record per CDR3 protein. The sample yields more than 50,000 distinct CDR3 sequences, approximately 62% seen once. V was pared by 10 bases and J by 2 bases, with 18 bases between. There are 15 residues in the CDR3. From germline, CDR1 is ENHRY and CDR2 SYGVKD. The chain is built from TRBV10-3 and TRBJ2-1, with D perhaps TRBD1 (8 bases). This sequence originates from a female donor with breast cancer. Some clones in this sample may be carry-over from other donors' samples. Specimen: breast tumor tissue. In nucleotides, the CDR3 is TGTGCCACCCACAGGGGGGGGCAGGCCTACAATGAGCAGTTCTTC. It is translated as CATHRGGQAYNEQFF.